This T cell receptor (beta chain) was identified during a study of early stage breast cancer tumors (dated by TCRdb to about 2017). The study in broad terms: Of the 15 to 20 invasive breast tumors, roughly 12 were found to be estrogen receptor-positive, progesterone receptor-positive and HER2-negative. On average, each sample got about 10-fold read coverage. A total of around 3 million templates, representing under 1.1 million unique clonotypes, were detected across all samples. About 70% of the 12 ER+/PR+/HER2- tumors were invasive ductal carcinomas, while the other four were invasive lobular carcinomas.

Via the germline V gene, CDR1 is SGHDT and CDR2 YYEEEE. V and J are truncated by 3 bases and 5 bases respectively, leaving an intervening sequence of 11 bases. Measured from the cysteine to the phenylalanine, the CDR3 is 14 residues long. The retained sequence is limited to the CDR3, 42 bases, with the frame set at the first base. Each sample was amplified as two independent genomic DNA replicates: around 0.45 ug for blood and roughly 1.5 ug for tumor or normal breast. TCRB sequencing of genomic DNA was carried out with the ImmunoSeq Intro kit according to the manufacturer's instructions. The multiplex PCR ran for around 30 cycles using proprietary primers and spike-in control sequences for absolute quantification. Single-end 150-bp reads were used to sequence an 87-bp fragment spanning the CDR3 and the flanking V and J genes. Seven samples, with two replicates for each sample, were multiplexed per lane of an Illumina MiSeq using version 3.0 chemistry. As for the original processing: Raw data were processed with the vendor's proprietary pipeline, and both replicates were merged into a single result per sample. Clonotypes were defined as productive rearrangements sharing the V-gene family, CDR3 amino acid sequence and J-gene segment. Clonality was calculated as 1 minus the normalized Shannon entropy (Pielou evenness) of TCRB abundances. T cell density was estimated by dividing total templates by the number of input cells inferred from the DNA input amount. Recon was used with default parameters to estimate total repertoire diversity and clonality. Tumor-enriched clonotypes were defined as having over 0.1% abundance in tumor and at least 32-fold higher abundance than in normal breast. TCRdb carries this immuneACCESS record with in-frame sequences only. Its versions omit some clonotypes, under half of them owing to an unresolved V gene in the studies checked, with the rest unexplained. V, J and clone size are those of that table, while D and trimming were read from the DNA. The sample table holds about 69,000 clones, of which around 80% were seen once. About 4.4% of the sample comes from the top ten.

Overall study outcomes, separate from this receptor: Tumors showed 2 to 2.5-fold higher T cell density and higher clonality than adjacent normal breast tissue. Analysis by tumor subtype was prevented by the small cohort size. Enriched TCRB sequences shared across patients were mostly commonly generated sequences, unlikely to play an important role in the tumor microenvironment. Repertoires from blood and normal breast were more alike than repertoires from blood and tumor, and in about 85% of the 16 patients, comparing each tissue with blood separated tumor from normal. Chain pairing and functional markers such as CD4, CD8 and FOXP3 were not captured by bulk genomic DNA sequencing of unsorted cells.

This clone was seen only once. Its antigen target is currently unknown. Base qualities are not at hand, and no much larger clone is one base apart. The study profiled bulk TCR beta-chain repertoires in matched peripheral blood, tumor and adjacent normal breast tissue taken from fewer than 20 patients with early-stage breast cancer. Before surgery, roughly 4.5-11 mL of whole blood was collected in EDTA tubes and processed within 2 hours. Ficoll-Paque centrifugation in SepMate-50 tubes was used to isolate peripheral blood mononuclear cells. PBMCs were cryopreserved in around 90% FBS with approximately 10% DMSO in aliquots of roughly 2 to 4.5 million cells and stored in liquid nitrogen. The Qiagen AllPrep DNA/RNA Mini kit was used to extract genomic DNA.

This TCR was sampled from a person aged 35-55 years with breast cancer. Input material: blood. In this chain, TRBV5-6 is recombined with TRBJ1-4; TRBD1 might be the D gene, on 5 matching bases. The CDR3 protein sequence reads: CASSSDSLNEKLFF. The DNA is TGTGCCAGCAGCTCCGACAGCCTGAATGAAAAACTGTTTTTT.